The 26 T cell receptor beta chains listed next were all sequenced from one sample in a study of OX40 agonist ivuxolimab in advanced cancers. Sequencing was performed with immunoSEQ multiplex PCR; in TCRdb, only in-frame clones are kept and a portion is missing. The sample yields about 120,000 clones, 85% to 90% seen once. The material was CD4+ or CD8+ T cells sorted from blood, obtained in a trial of the OX40 agonist ivuxolimab. Every receptor here comes from an adult with an advanced solid tumor such as melanoma, head and neck, liver or kidney cancer.

CDR3 nucleotide sequence: TGTGCCAGCTCCGTACAGGGGGAAAAACTGTTTTTT. It specifies CASSVQGEKLFF. The chain joins TRBV18 to TRBJ1-4; 7 nucleotides agree with TRBD1. The V and J ends lost 6 bases and 8 bases, in that order; junction bases with no gene match: 3. Per the germline V gene, CDR1 is KGHSH and CDR2 is LQKENI. The CDR3 runs 12 residues.

J is TRBJ1-5 and V is TRBV4-3, with unresolved D. CDR3 length: 15 amino acids. Germline assignment: CDR1 LGHNA and CDR2 YSLEER. V dropped 1 base and J dropped 7 bases, with 14 bases sitting between them. In DNA form, the CDR3 reads TGCGCCAGCAGCCAAGGGGTGGCGGTCGGCCAGCCCCAGCATTTT. Its protein product is CASSQGVAVGQPQHF.

This clone was found once. The chain has TRBV5-1 and TRBJ2-7; TRBD1 aligns across 9 bases. Germline trimming cut 4 bases from V and 7 bases from J; bases unmatched to any gene: 6. The CDR3 spans 13 residues. From germline, CDR1 is SGHRS and CDR2 YFSETQ. In DNA, the CDR3 is TGCGCCAGCAGCAGGACAGGGGCGGAAGAGCAGTACTTC. Translation: CASSRTGAEEQYF.

This clone was seen once. The chain uses TRBV5-1 and TRBJ2-5, with TRBD1 identical over 8 bases. The germline CDR1 and CDR2 sequences are SGHRS and YFSETQ. V shed 5 bases and J 2 bases; nucleotides not matched to a gene: 2. There are 13 residues in the CDR3. CDR3 region: CASRGQAQETQYF. In DNA form, the CDR3 reads TGCGCCAGCAGGGGACAGGCACAAGAGACCCAGTACTTC. The full variable domain, its missing parts supplied by reference TRBV5-1 and TRBJ2-5, is KAGVTQTPRYLIKTRGQQVTLSCSPISGHRSVSWYQQTPGQGLQFLFEYFSETQRNKGNFPGRFSGRQFSNSRSEMNVSTLELGDSALYLCASRGQAQETQYFGPGTRLLVL.

The rearrangement links TRBV19 to TRBJ2-4, with 7 bases aligning to TRBD1. Germline loops: CDR1 LNHDA, CDR2 SQIVND (reference sequence). The trim removed 2 bases at V and 0 bases at J, leaving 7 bases unmatched. The CDR3 has 17 amino acids. CDR3 amino acids: CASSIPGGFLAKNIQYF. As DNA, the CDR3 is TGTGCCAGTAGTATACCAGGGGGATTCCTAGCCAAAAACATTCAGTACTTC.

This chain connects TRBV27 to TRBJ1-6; perhaps TRBD1 as D (6 bases). V lost 5 bases to trimming and J lost 7 bases, with 21 bases between them. This CDR3 is built from 17 residues. Looked up from germline, CDR1 is MNHEY and CDR2 is SMNVEV (reference sequence). The CDR3, as DNA: TGTGCCAGCAGTCCTTTCTTCGGACAGAGTGTAAATTCACCCCTCCACTTT. The encoded protein is CASSPFFGQSVNSPLHF.

This sequence joins TRBV2 and TRBJ2-3; D may be TRBD1 (7 bases). Trimming took off 6 bases at V and 3 bases at J, with 13 bases between the two ends. Germline assignment: CDR1 SNHLY and CDR2 FYNNEI. The CDR3 length is 14 residues. DNA of the CDR3: TGTGCCAGCAGCCAGGGGGGCAGAACAGATACGCAGTATTTT. It codes for CASSQGGRTDTQYF.

The J gene is TRBJ2-3, the V gene TRBV28; perhaps TRBD2 as D (5 bases). The ends were cut back, 4 bases at V and 0 bases at J, with 23 bases in the middle. Germline CDR1 MDHEN, CDR2 SYDVKM. The CDR3 runs 19 residues. The CDR3 region is CASSSRRTRPNLSTDTQYF. The CDR3 region has the DNA TGTGCCAGCAGTTCCCGGAGGACCCGGCCAAATCTCAGCACAGATACGCAGTATTTT. Using reference TRBV28 and TRBJ2-3 for the parts outside the CDR3, the full variable domain is DVKVTQSSRYLVKRTGEKVFLECVQDMDHENMFWYRQDPGLGLRLIYFSYDVKMKEKGDIPEGYSVSREKKERFSLILESASTNQTSMYLCASSSRRTRPNLSTDTQYFGPGTRLTVL.

The V gene is TRBV7-2, the J gene TRBJ1-5; D is unclear. With 2 bases removed from V and 4 bases from J, the gap between germline ends came to 12 bases. This CDR3 comprises 15 residues. Germline V lookup: CDR1 SGHTA, CDR2 FQGNSA. The CDR3 protein is CASSLWASFNQPQHF. CDR3 sequence (DNA): TGTGCCAGCAGCTTATGGGCGAGTTTTAATCAGCCCCAGCATTTT.

The J gene is TRBJ1-4, the V gene TRBV11-2; perhaps TRBD1 as D (5 bases). V lost 2 bases and J lost 2, with 6 bases in between. There are 14 residues in the CDR3. Germline CDR1 SGHAT, CDR2 FQNNGV. CDR3 bases: TGTGCCAGCAGCTTAAGACAGACTAATGAAAAACTGTTTTTT. Its protein product is CASSLRQTNEKLFF.

The CDR3 loop reads CASSYRSANTEAFF. As DNA, the CDR3 is TGTGCCAGCAGCTATAGATCGGCGAACACTGAAGCTTTCTTT. The chain links TRBV7-2 to TRBJ1-1; D call uncertain. Per germline, CDR1 SGHTA and CDR2 FQGNSA. The V end lost 4 bases, the J end lost 1 base, and 10 bases lay between the germline ends. This CDR3 contains 14 residues. The full variable domain, completed using reference TRBV7-2 and TRBJ1-1, is GAGVSQSPSNKVTEKGKDVELRCDPISGHTALYWYRQSLGQGLEFLIYFQGNSAPDKSGLPSDRFSAERTGGSVSTLTIQRTQQEDSAVYLCASSYRSANTEAFFGQGTRLTVV.

J is TRBJ2-1 and V is TRBV29-1; D is ambiguous. CDR1 is SQVTM, CDR2 ANQGSEA, per germline. This CDR3 is built from 13 residues. The germline V and J ends were trimmed by 3 bases and 8 bases, with 14 bases remaining between them. The CDR3: CSVDGSVRDEQFF. CDR3 sequence (DNA): TGCAGCGTTGATGGGTCAGTTCGAGATGAGCAGTTCTTC.

This sequence joins TRBV6-1 and TRBJ1-4; 8 nucleotides agree with TRBD1. Germline V lookup: CDR1 MNHNS, CDR2 SASEGT. The V and J ends lost 4 bases and 6 bases, in that order; junction bases with no gene match: 7. The CDR3 sequence is 15 residues long. CDR3 in amino acids: CASSGVGQGHEKLFF. CDR3 sequence (DNA): TGTGCCAGCAGTGGGGTTGGACAGGGCCATGAAAAACTGTTTTTT.

In its sample, this clone was seen a few times. This chain uses TRBV18 with TRBJ2-7, with TRBD1 identical over 9 bases. After removal of 3 bases from V and 6 bases from J, the junction contained 15 bases not matched to a gene. The CDR3 loop spans 17 amino acids. The germline gives CDR1 KGHSH, CDR2 LQKENI. In DNA, the CDR3 is TGTGCCAGCTCACCTCTGGGGAACAGGGGGCGCTTCCGCGAGCAGTACTTC. As protein: CASSPLGNRGRFREQYF.

The gene calls are TRBV7-8 and TRBJ2-5, with 8 positions matching TRBD2. CDR1 is SGHVS, CDR2 FQNEAQ, per germline. The trim removed 5 bases at V and 9 bases at J, leaving 5 bases unmatched. The CDR3 covers 12 residues. The chain's CDR3 is CASSDGRGAQYF. CDR3 sequence (DNA): TGTGCCAGCAGCGACGGGAGGGGGGCCCAGTACTTC.

V and J are TRBV30 and TRBJ1-4, with D perhaps TRBD1 (6 bases). With 8 bases removed from V and 3 bases from J, the gap between germline ends came to 19 bases. The CDR3 contains 15 residues. Germline CDR1 reads GTSNPN; CDR2 reads SVGIG (reference sequence). The CDR3 reads CAVRRGAGANEKLFF. The CDR3 DNA follows: TGTGCCGTTCGGAGGGGGGCTGGAGCTAATGAAAAACTGTTTTTT.

The chain links TRBV5-1 to TRBJ1-4; 8 bases line up with TRBD1. The CDR3 runs to 15 residues. V shed 3 bases and J 8 bases; nucleotides not matched to a gene: 9. Germline V CDR1 and CDR2: SGHRS, YFSETQ. This CDR3 is CASSSGAGGGEKLFF. The CDR3, as DNA: TGCGCCAGCAGCTCGGGAGCAGGGGGCGGCGAAAAACTGTTTTTT.

This chain connects TRBV19 to TRBJ2-5; TRBD1 is a possible D gene (6 bases). This CDR3 is 16 amino acids long. Germline CDR1 LNHDA, CDR2 SQIVND (reference sequence). The V gene lost 3 bases and the J gene lost 4 bases, with 18 bases spanning the gap. This chain's CDR3 is CASSIAAGVIGETQYF. As DNA, the CDR3 is TGTGCCAGTAGTATTGCCGCAGGGGTTATCGGAGAGACCCAGTACTTC.

This chain links TRBV10-2 with TRBJ1-2; TRBD1 might be the D (5 bases). The V gene lost 4 bases and the J gene lost 7 bases, with 13 bases spanning the gap. Germline values: CDR1 WSHSY, CDR2 SAAADI. This CDR3 has 13 amino acids. The DNA of the CDR3 is TGCGCCAGCAGTGGGGGGGAGGTCGGTGGCTACACCTTC. This codes for CASSGGEVGGYTF.

This chain uses TRBV4-1 with TRBJ1-6; D is unclear. There are 15 residues in the CDR3. Germline CDR1 is MGHRA and CDR2 is YSYEKL. The V gene lost 0 bases and the J gene lost 7 bases, with 10 bases spanning the gap. The CDR3 nucleotides are TGCGCCAGCAGCCAAGATGCCAGGTGGAATTCACCCCTCCACTTT. It codes for CASSQDARWNSPLHF.

V gene TRBV30 combines with J gene TRBJ1-2; 9 bases fit TRBD1. The CDR3 spans 13 residues. Germline lookup yields CDR1 GTSNPN and CDR2 SVGIG (reference sequence). After removal of 2 bases from V and 4 bases from J, the junction contained 2 bases not matched to a gene. CDR3 residues: CAWSLTGGYGYTF. The DNA for the CDR3 is TGTGCCTGGAGTTTGACAGGGGGCTATGGCTACACCTTC.

The chain employs TRBV28 and TRBJ2-2, with 7 bases that match TRBD1. J gave up 1 base and V 10 bases, and 9 bases lay outside the gene matches. CDR1 is MDHEN, CDR2 SYDVKM, per germline. The CDR3 loop spans 15 amino acids. The CDR3, as DNA: TGTGCCACCGCCCCCGGGACAGTGAACACCGGGGAGCTGTTTTTT. This encodes CATAPGTVNTGELFF.

The chain carries TRBV27 and TRBJ2-2; 7 bases agree with TRBD2. CDR3 size: 16 residues. Germline V gene data show CDR1 as MNHEY and CDR2 as SMNVEV (reference sequence). The ends lost 5 bases at V and 5 bases at J; junction bases unmatched: 11. The chain's CDR3 is CASSPKRGVGTGELFF. The CDR3 DNA reads as TGTGCCAGCAGTCCCAAACGGGGGGTGGGGACCGGGGAGCTGTTTTTT.

Points on this clone: The identical CDR3 is also encoded by other nucleotide sequences in the sample. The chain carries TRBV15 and TRBJ2-5; no firm D call. The ends were cut back, 3 bases at V and 1 base at J, with 3 bases in the middle. The CDR3 runs to 12 residues. CDR1 LNHNV and CDR2 YYDKDF come from the germline V gene (reference sequence). This chain's CDR3 is CATSRPQETQYF. The CDR3 bases are TGTGCCACCAGCAGGCCCCAAGAGACCCAGTACTTC.

V and J are TRBV9 and TRBJ1-1; D is perhaps TRBD1 (5 bases). Germline CDR1 and CDR2: SGDLS and YYNGEE. Trimming left V 4 bases short and J 3 bases short, with 10 bases between. The CDR3 contains 13 residues. The CDR3 nucleotides read TGTGCCAGCAGCAAAGACAGCCACACTGAAGCTTTCTTT. It yields the protein CASSKDSHTEAFF.

The CDR3 region is CASSLGRGRSHSGANVLTF. DNA of the CDR3: TGTGCCAGCAGCTTAGGCAGGGGGCGCAGTCACTCTGGGGCCAACGTCCTGACTTTC. V is TRBV11-2 and J is TRBJ2-6; TRBD1 matches at 8 bases. The germline V gene has CDR1 SGHAT and CDR2 FQNNGV. The V gene end was trimmed by 1 base and the J gene end by 0 bases; junction bases not matched to a gene: 8. The CDR3 spans 19 residues.